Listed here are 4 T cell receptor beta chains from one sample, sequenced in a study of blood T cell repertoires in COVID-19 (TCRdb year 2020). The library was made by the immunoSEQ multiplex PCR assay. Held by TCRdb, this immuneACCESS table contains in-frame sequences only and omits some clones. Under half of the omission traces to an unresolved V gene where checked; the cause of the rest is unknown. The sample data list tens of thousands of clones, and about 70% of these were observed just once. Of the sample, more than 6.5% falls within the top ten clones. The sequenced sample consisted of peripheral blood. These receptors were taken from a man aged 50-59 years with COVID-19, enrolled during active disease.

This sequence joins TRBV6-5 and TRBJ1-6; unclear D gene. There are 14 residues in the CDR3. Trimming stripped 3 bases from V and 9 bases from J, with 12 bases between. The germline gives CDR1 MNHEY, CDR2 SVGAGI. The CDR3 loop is CASSYTSEGSPLHF. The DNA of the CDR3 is TGTGCCAGCAGTTATACATCGGAGGGTTCACCCCTCCACTTT.

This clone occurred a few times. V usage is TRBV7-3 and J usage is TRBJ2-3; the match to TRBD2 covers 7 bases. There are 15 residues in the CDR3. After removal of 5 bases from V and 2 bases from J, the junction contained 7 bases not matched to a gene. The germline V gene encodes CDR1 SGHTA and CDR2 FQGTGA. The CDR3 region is CASSKGGANTDTQYF. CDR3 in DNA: TGTGCCAGCAGCAAGGGAGGGGCAAACACAGATACGCAGTATTTT.

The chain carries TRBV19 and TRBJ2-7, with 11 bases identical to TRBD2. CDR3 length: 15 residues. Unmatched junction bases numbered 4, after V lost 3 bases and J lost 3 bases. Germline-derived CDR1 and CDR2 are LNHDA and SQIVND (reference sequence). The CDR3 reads CASSMTSGVHYEQYF. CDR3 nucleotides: TGTGCCAGTAGTATGACTAGCGGGGTGCACTACGAGCAGTACTTC.

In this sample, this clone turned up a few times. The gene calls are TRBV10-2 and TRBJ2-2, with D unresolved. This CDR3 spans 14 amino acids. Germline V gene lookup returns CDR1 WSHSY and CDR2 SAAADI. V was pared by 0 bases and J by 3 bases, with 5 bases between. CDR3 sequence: CASSESYDTGELFF. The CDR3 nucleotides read TGCGCCAGCAGTGAGTCTTATGACACCGGGGAGCTGTTTTTT.